This T cell receptor (beta chain) originates from a study of blood T cell repertoires in COVID-19. Overall study: The United States, Italy and Spain provided the acute and convalescent COVID-19 samples. T cells, B-cell-depleted T cells, or PBMCs provided the cDNA or gDNA that served as material.

Germline V gene lookup returns CDR1 MGHRA and CDR2 YSYEKL. CDR3 size: 15 residues. The V end lost 4 bases, the J end lost 2 bases, and 14 bases lay between the germline ends. Original analysis: Estimated nucleated cell counts came from reference gene primer amplification. This table comes from immunoSEQ multiplex PCR, and its TCRdb copy is limited to in-frame clones, with some not included. V, J and clone size are those of that table, while D and trimming were read from the DNA. The repertoire holds around 320,000 clones, with around 88% as singletons. The chain uses TRBV4-1 and TRBJ1-2, with D possibly being TRBD1 (6 bases). The sequenced sample was peripheral blood. The sequence derives from a woman aged 25 to 39 who had recovered from COVID-19. CDR3 protein: CASSPTGILNYGYTF. DNA for the CDR3: TGCGCCAGCAGCCCCACAGGGATTTTGAACTATGGCTACACCTTC.